The 22 T cell receptor beta chains below all came from one sample that was sequenced in a study of blood T cell repertoires in COVID-19. The method was immunoSEQ multiplex PCR; TCRdb's version includes in-frame clones alone and lacks a portion of them. The sample consists of about 160,000 clones, approximately 86% of them appearing once. The sequencing sample was made of PBMCs or T cells enriched from blood (not recorded which). The receptors here all came from a man in his 60s who had recovered from COVID-19.

This clone has a single count. The chain uses TRBV2 and TRBJ2-4, with D hard to call. The V gene lost 7 bases and the J gene lost 0 bases, with 22 bases spanning the gap. The germline gives CDR1 SNHLY, CDR2 FYNNEI. The CDR3 is 18 residues long. The DNA for the CDR3 is TGTGCCAGCACCCCCCTAGGAGAAACGGCTCTAGCCAAAAACATTCAGTACTTC. This encodes CASTPLGETALAKNIQYF. The whole variable domain, filled in from reference TRBV2 and TRBJ2-4, reads EPEVTQTPSHQVTQMGQEVILRCVPISNHLYFYWYRQILGQKVEFLVSFYNNEISEKSEIFDDQFSVERPDGSNFTLKIRSTKLEDSAMYFCASTPLGETALAKNIQYFGAGTRLSVL.

Worth noting for this clone: The same CDR3 arises from other DNA sequences in this sample as well. The rearrangement uses TRBV19 and TRBJ2-1; 10 bases are shared with TRBD2. J was trimmed by 7 bases and V by 4 bases; bases with no gene match: 7. Germline V gene data show CDR1 as LNHDA and CDR2 as SQIVND (reference sequence). CDR3 size: 15 residues. The CDR3 loop is CASSTRTSGLNEQFF. Here the CDR3 DNA reads TGTGCCAGTAGTACCCGGACTAGCGGTTTAAATGAGCAGTTCTTC.

The chain carries TRBV19 and TRBJ1-1; D not resolved. This CDR3 has 14 amino acids. The V end was cut by 6 bases, the J end by 6 bases, with 17 bases between. Germline V gene lookup returns CDR1 LNHDA and CDR2 SQIVND (reference sequence). The DNA for the CDR3 is TGTGCCAGTAGAAGGCCGGGGATGGTACCTGAAGCTTTCTTT. As protein: CASRRPGMVPEAFF.

This clone came up a few times. The J gene is TRBJ2-1, the V gene TRBV9; D unclear. Deletions cut 1 base from V and 0 bases from J, with 11 bases between. The CDR3 consists of 16 residues. Germline lookup yields CDR1 SGDLS and CDR2 YYNGEE. For the CDR3, the DNA is TGTGCCAGCAGCGTACGACATACGAGCTCCTACAATGAGCAGTTCTTC. Its translation is CASSVRHTSSYNEQFF.

V usage is TRBV5-6 and J usage is TRBJ2-7; 9 nucleotides align to TRBD1. Germline V gives CDR1 SGHDT, CDR2 YYEEEE. The CDR3 contains 14 residues. J was trimmed by 7 bases and V by 4 bases; bases with no gene match: 9. The CDR3, as DNA: TGTGCCAGCAGCCTTGACAGGGGGACGGGAGAGCAGTACTTC. Residues: CASSLDRGTGEQYF.

The genes are TRBV10-3 and TRBJ1-2, with a weak D call TRBD1 (5 bases). CDR3 length equals 11 residues. Per the germline V gene, CDR1 is ENHRY and CDR2 is SYGVKD. Trimming shortened V by 8 bases and J by 8 bases, and 12 bases separated the two germline ends. CDR3 sequence reads: CAIETERGYTF. The CDR3 region has the DNA TGTGCCATCGAGACAGAAAGGGGCTACACCTTC.

The J gene is TRBJ2-3, the V gene TRBV5-1; the D is unclear. Germline loops: CDR1 SGHRS, CDR2 YFSETQ. The CDR3 is 16 residues long. V gave up 4 bases and J gave up 0 bases, with 15 bases separating them. CDR3: CASSVNSRVSTDTQYF. In DNA form, the CDR3 reads TGCGCCAGCAGCGTAAACAGCCGCGTTAGCACAGATACGCAGTATTTT.

The rearrangement joins TRBV28 to TRBJ2-7, with unresolved D. Per the germline V gene, CDR1 is MDHEN and CDR2 is SYDVKM. The V gene lost 4 bases and the J gene lost 3 bases, with 16 bases spanning the gap. CDR3 length: 15 residues. DNA for the CDR3: TGTGCCAGCAGTTCATACACGAACGCCTTCTACGAGCAGTACTTC. Translating gives CASSSYTNAFYEQYF. Full variable domain (remainder filled in from reference TRBV28 and TRBJ2-7): DVKVTQSSRYLVKRTGEKVFLECVQDMDHENMFWYRQDPGLGLRLIYFSYDVKMKEKGDIPEGYSVSREKKERFSLILESASTNQTSMYLCASSSYTNAFYEQYFGPGTRLTVT.

This rearrangement joins TRBV5-6 to TRBJ2-2, with 7 bases fitting TRBD1. There are 14 residues in the CDR3. The V and J ends lost 7 bases and 7 bases, in that order; junction bases with no gene match: 10. The germline V gene encodes CDR1 SGHDT and CDR2 YYEEEE. In DNA, the CDR3 is TGTGCCAGCCAGGGGGTAAAGGGTGGCGGGGAGCTGTTTTTT. This sequence encodes CASQGVKGGGELFF.

The chain carries TRBV29-1 and TRBJ2-2; the match to TRBD1 covers 7 bases. This CDR3 has 15 residues. Germline values: CDR1 SQVTM, CDR2 ANQGSEA. With V trimmed by 6 bases and J by 3 bases, 10 bases remained unmatched. The CDR3 sequence: CSVARDSLYTGELFF. The CDR3 DNA is TGCAGCGTGGCCAGGGACAGCCTCTACACCGGGGAGCTGTTTTTT.

The chain couples TRBV5-1 to TRBJ1-4; 7 bases map to TRBD1. The germline CDR1 and CDR2 sequences are SGHRS and YFSETQ. This CDR3 comprises 15 residues. After removal of 0 bases from V and 8 bases from J, the junction contained 7 bases not matched to a gene. As DNA, the CDR3 is TGCGCCAGCAGCTTGGTTGTCCAGGGGGAAGAAAAACTGTTTTTT. Residues: CASSLVVQGEEKLFF.

This sequence joins TRBV5-5 and TRBJ2-1; D is uncertain. Per the germline V gene, CDR1 is SGHKS and CDR2 is YYEKEE (reference sequence). V was trimmed by 0 bases and J by 6 bases, leaving 4 bases between them. The CDR3 has 12 residues. CDR3 loop: CASSLVFNEQFF. The DNA for the CDR3 is TGTGCCAGCAGCTTGGTCTTCAATGAGCAGTTCTTC.

The V gene is TRBV2, the J gene TRBJ2-1; TRBD2 is a possible D gene (6 bases). CDR3 length: 15 amino acids. Trimming removed 8 bases at V and 8 bases at J, with 22 bases between. Germline values: CDR1 SNHLY, CDR2 FYNNEI. DNA of the CDR3: TGTGCCAGCCGGGGAACGTACCGGGGGTTGGATGAGCAGTTCTTC. It specifies CASRGTYRGLDEQFF. The full variable domain, rest sourced from reference TRBV2 and TRBJ2-1, is EPEVTQTPSHQVTQMGQEVILRCVPISNHLYFYWYRQILGQKVEFLVSFYNNEISEKSEIFDDQFSVERPDGSNFTLKIRSTKLEDSAMYFCASRGTYRGLDEQFFGPGTRLTVL.

V gene TRBV4-2 combines with J gene TRBJ2-1; 8 nucleotides agree with TRBD2. V was pared by 4 bases and J by 9 bases, with 11 bases of the junction left unmatched. The CDR3 is 15 residues long. Per the germline V gene, CDR1 is LGHNA and CDR2 is YNFKEQ. The CDR3 DNA reads as TGTGCCAGCAGCCCACCGGGACTAGAAATCGGTGAGCAGTTCTTC. Its protein is CASSPPGLEIGEQFF.

This clone occurred a few times. The chain combines TRBV29-1 with TRBJ2-7, with D perhaps TRBD1 (6 bases). There are 12 residues in the CDR3. In germline, CDR1 is SQVTM, CDR2 ANQGSEA. V was shortened by 7 bases and J by 2 bases, with 12 bases between the two germline ends. The CDR3 is CSGQTGPYEQYF. CDR3 nucleotides: TGCAGCGGCCAAACAGGGCCCTACGAGCAGTACTTC.

The CDR3 reads CASSATGGFQPQHF. The CDR3 bases are TGTGCCAGCAGCGCGACAGGGGGCTTTCAGCCCCAGCATTTT. This sequence joins TRBV7-2 and TRBJ1-5, with 10 nucleotides matching TRBD1. The germline CDR1 and CDR2 sequences are SGHTA and FQGNSA. V shed 5 bases and J 6 bases; nucleotides not matched to a gene: 4. CDR3 size: 14 residues.

This clone was detected only a few times. The chain couples TRBV11-1 to TRBJ2-1, with 7 bases matching TRBD1. Germline-derived CDR1 and CDR2 are SGHAT and FQDESV (reference sequence). With V trimmed by 0 bases and J by 4 bases, 6 bases remained unmatched. The CDR3 runs to 16 residues. Here the CDR3 DNA reads TGTGCCAGCAGCTTAGCGTCTGGGACAGTATACAATGAGCAGTTCTTC. Translation: CASSLASGTVYNEQFF. The whole variable domain, remainder taken from reference TRBV11-1 and TRBJ2-1, is EAEVAQSPRYKITEKSQAVAFWCDPISGHATLYWYRQILGQGPELLVQFQDESVVDDSQLPKDRFSAERLKGVDSTLKIQPAELGDSAMYLCASSLASGTVYNEQFFGPGTRLTVL.

The rearrangement links TRBV21-1 to TRBJ1-2; the table's D gene call, TRBD1, was not cross checked with the DNA. TRBV21-1 is flagged as a pseudogene. This CDR3 spans 15 amino acids. The CDR3 bases are TGTGCCAGCAGCAAAGGAGGGCAGGGGGAAAGCGGCTACACCTTC. This gives the protein CASSKGGQGESGYTF.

In its sample, this clone was seen once. The chain employs TRBV28 and TRBJ2-7; TRBD2 matches at 8 bases. The trim removed 7 bases at V and 2 bases at J, leaving 13 bases unmatched. This CDR3 region has 16 residues. CDR1 is MDHEN, CDR2 SYDVKM, per germline. The CDR3 sequence is CASTRPSRGLAYEQYF. In DNA form, the CDR3 reads TGTGCCAGCACCCGACCTTCGCGGGGACTAGCCTACGAGCAGTACTTC.

This clone was seen a few times. The chain has TRBV24-1 and TRBJ2-1; weak D call: TRBD1 (6 bases). V was shortened by 5 bases and J by 10 bases, with 23 bases between the two germline ends. The CDR3 is 16 residues long. Germline V gene sequence: CDR1 KGHDR, CDR2 SFDVKD. CDR3 sequence: CATSVEAGEVRDEQFF. CDR3 coding DNA: TGTGCCACCAGTGTCGAAGCAGGGGAAGTCCGGGACGAGCAGTTCTTC.

The chain joins TRBV5-5 to TRBJ2-5; no definite D call. In germline, CDR1 is SGHKS, CDR2 YYEKEE (reference sequence). V was pared by 0 bases and J by 5 bases, with 8 bases between. The length of the CDR3 is 13 residues. The chain's CDR3 is CASSLAARETQYF. The CDR3 region has the DNA TGTGCCAGCAGCTTGGCCGCGCGGGAGACCCAGTACTTC.

The genes are TRBV28 and TRBJ1-6, with a tentative D call TRBD1 (6 bases). This CDR3 region has 16 residues. V lost 2 bases and J 6 bases, leaving 14 bases between the germline ends. Germline V CDR1 and CDR2: MDHEN, SYDVKM. The CDR3 is CASSLLGGGSNSPLHF. As DNA, the CDR3 is TGTGCCAGCAGTTTACTCGGGGGGGGCAGTAATTCACCCCTCCACTTT.